The subject of this entry is one T cell receptor (beta chain). Its antigen is unknown. A multiplex PCR was run with 60 Vbeta primers and 13 Jbeta primers. Repertoires were generated with immunoSEQ multiplex PCR, while TCRdb's copy carries only in-frame clones and drops some. The sample lists 65,000 to 90,000 clones; 70% to 80% were seen once. The CDR3 has 14 residues. Trimming shortened V by 2 bases and J by 1 base, and 5 bases separated the two germline ends. Germline CDR1 and CDR2: MNHEY and SMNVEV (reference sequence). These data come from a study of cytomegalovirus exposure and HLA in healthy donors. Donors were nominally healthy when sampled, though unrecorded immune exposures were likely. Study-wide results and caveats: CMV serostatus was the sole immune exposure information available. The classifier reportedly diagnosed cytomegalovirus status with high sensitivity and specificity.

The sequencing sample was made of PBMCs. The TCR originated in a man between 25 and 39 years old in good health and CMV-seronegative. The V call is TRBV27, the J call TRBJ2-2; D not certain. The CDR3 DNA follows: TGTGCCAGCAGTTTACACAGGAACACCGGGGAGCTGTTTTTT. This codes for CASSLHRNTGELFF.